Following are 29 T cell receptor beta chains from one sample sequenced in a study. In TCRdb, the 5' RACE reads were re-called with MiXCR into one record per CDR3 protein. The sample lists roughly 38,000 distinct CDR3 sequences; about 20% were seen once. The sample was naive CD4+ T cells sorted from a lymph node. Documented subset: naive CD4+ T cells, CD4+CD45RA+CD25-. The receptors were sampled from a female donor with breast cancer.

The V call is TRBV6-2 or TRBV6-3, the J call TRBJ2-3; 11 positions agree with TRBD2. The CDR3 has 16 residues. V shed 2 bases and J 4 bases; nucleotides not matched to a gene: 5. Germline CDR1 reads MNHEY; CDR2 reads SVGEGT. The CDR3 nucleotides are TGTGCCAGCAGTTACGTGGGGACTAGCGGAGCAGATACGCAGTATTTT. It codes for CASSYVGTSGADTQYF.

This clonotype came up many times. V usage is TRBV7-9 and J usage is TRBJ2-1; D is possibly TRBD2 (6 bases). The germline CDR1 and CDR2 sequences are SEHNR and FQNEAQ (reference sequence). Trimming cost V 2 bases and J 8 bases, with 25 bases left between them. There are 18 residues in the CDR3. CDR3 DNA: TGTGCCAGCAGCTTATTTGGTCGAAGACTAGGAGGCTCCGATGAGCAGTTCTTC. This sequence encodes CASSLFGRRLGGSDEQFF.

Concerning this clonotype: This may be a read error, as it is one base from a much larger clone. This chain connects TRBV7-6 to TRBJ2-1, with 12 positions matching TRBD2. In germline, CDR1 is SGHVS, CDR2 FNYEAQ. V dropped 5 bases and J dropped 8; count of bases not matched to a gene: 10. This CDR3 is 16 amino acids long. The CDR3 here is CASSERLAGVGDEQFF. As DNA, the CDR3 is TGTGCCAGCAGCGAAAGACTAGCGGGAGTAGGGGATGAGCAGTTCTTC. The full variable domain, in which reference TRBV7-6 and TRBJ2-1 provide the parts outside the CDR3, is GAGVSQSPRYKVTKRGQDVALRCDPISGHVSLYWYRQALGQGPEFLTYFNYEAQQDKSGLPNDRFSAERPEGSISTLTIQRTEQRDSAMYRCASSERLAGVGDEQFFGPGTRLTVL.

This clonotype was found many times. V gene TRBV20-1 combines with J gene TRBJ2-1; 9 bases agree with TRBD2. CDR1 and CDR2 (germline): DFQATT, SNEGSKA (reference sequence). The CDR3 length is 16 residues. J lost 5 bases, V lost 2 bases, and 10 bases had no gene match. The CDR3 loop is CSARPVLAGYDNEQFF. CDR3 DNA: TGCAGTGCTAGACCTGTCCTAGCGGGGTACGACAATGAGCAGTTCTTC.

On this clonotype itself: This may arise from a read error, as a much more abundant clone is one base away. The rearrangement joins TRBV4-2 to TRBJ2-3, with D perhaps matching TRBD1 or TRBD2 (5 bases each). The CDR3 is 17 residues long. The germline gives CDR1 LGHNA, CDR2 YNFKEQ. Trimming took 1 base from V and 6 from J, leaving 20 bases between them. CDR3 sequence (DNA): TGTGCCAGCAGCCAAGCGCCGGGACGAGCCGCCGGGGATACGCAGTATTTT. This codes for CASSQAPGRAAGDTQYF.

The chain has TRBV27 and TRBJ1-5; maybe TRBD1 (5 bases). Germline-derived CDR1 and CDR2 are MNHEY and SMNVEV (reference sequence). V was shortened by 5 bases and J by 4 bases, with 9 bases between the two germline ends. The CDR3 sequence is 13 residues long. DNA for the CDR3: TGTGCCAGCAGTGCCGACAGAAATCAGCCCCAGCATTTT. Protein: CASSADRNQPQHF.

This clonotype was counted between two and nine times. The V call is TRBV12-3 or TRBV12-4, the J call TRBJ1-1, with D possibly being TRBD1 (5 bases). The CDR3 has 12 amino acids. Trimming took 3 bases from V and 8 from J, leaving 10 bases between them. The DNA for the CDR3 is TGTGCCAGCAGTTTCTCGAGGACAGAAGCTTTCTTT. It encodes CASSFSRTEAFF.

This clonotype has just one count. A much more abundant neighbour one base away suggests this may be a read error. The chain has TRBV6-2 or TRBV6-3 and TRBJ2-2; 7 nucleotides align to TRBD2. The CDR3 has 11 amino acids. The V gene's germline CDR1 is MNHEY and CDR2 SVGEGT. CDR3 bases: TGTGCCAGCGCAACAGGCGGGGGGCTGTTTTTT. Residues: CASATGGGLFF.

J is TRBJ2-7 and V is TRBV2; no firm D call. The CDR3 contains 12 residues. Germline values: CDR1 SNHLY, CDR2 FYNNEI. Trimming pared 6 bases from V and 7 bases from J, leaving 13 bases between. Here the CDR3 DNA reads TGTGCCAGCAGGTTTGATCTTACGGAGCAGTACTTC. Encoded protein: CASRFDLTEQYF.

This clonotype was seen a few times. The CDR3 sequence: CASSPQGGGTTDTQYF. The CDR3 nucleotides are TGTGCCAGCAGCCCCCAGGGAGGGGGGACCACAGATACGCAGTATTTT. The gene calls are TRBV7-3 and TRBJ2-3; a weak D match, TRBD2 (7 bases). Germline assignment: CDR1 SGHTA and CDR2 FQGTGA. The V end was cut by 5 bases, the J end by 2 bases, with 17 bases between. CDR3 length: 16 residues.

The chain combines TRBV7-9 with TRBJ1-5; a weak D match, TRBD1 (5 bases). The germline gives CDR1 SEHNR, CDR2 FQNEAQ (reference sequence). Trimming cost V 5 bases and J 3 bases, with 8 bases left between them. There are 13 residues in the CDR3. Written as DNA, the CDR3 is TGTGCCAGCAGCCGACAGAACAATCAGCCCCAGCATTTT. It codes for CASSRQNNQPQHF.

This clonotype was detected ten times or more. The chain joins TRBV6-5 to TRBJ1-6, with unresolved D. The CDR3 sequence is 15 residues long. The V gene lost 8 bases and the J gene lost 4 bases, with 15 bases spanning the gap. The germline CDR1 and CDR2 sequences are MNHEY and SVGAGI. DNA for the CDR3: TGTGCCAGCCGACCTCGGACGGTGTATAATTCACCCCTCCACTTT. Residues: CASRPRTVYNSPLHF.

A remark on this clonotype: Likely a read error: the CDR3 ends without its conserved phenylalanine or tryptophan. The CDR3 bases are TGCAGCGTGGCCGACAGGGGTAACCTCTACGAGCAGTACCTC. This translates into CSVADRGNLYEQYL. V gene TRBV29-1 combines with J gene TRBJ2-7; TRBD1 agrees at 8 bases. Unmatched junction bases numbered 10, after V lost 6 bases and J lost 3 bases. CDR1 and CDR2 (germline): SQVTM, ANQGSEA. This CDR3 spans 14 amino acids.

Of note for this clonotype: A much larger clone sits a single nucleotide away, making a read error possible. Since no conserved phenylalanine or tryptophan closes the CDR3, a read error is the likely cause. The CDR3 DNA reads as TGCAGTGCCCGTTCAGGGGGCTATGAAAAACTGTTTTTG. Translation: CSARSGGYEKLFL. V usage is TRBV20-1 and J usage is TRBJ1-4; 8 bases agree with TRBD1. The germline CDR1 and CDR2 sequences are DFQATT and SNEGSKA (reference sequence). The CDR3 extends over 13 amino acids. J was trimmed by 6 bases and V by 6 bases; bases with no gene match: 6.

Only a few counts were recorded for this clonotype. The CDR3, as DNA: TGTGCCAGCAGCTTATTCGCAGGGGGGGACCAGCCCCAGCATTTT. Its protein is CASSLFAGGDQPQHF. This rearrangement joins TRBV7-9 to TRBJ1-5; 7 bases fit TRBD1. CDR1 SEHNR and CDR2 FQNEAQ come from the germline V gene (reference sequence). The CDR3 is 15 amino acids. V shed 2 bases, J shed 7 bases, and the junction held 8 bases outside the gene matches.

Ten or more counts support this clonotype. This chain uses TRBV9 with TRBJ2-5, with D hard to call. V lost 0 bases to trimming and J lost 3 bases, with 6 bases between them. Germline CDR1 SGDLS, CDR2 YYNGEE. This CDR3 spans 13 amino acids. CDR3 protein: CASSVETEETQYF. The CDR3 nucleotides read TGTGCCAGCAGCGTAGAGACGGAAGAGACCCAGTACTTC.

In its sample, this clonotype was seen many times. The CDR3 DNA is TGTGCCAGCAGCCCCACCACGGAGGGACTAGTTGCCGAGCAGTACTTC. It translates to CASSPTTEGLVAEQYF. This chain joins TRBV4-2 and TRBJ2-7; 8 bases align to TRBD2. Germline CDR1 and CDR2: LGHNA and YNFKEQ. CDR3 length equals 16 residues. J gave up 6 bases and V 4 bases, and 14 bases lay outside the gene matches.

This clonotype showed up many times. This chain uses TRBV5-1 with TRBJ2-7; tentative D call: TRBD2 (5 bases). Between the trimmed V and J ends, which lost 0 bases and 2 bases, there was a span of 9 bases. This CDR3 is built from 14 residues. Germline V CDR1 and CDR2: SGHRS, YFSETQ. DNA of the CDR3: TGCGCCAGCAGCTTGGGACCGGAGGCCTACGAGCAGTACTTC. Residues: CASSLGPEAYEQYF.

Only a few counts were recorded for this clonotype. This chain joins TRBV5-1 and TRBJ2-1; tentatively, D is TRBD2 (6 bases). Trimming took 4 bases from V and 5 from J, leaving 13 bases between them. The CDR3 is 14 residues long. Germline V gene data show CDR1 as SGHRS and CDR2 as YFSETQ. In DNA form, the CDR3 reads TGCGCCAGCAGCGGAGGGGACTCAGACAATGAGCAGTTCTTC. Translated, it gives CASSGGDSDNEQFF.

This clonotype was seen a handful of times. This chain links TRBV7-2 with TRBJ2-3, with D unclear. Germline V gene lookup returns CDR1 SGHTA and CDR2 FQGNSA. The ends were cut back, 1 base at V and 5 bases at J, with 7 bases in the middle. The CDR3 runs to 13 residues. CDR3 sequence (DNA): TGTGCCAGCAGCTTAGGACTGTTAGATACGCAGTATTTT. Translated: CASSLGLLDTQYF.

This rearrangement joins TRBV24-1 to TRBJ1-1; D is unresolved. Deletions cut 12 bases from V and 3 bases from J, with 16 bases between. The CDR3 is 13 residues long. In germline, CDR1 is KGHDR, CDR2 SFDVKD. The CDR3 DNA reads TGTGCCCCCCCCCTCGGGCCCTACACTGAAGCTTTCTTT. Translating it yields CAPPLGPYTEAFF.

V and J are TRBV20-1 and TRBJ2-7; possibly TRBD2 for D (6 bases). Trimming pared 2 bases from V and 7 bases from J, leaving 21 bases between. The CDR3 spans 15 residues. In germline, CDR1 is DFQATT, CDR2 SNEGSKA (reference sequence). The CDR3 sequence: CSARPHGSGLREQYF. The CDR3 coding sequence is TGCAGTGCTAGACCCCACGGGAGTGGACTACGGGAGCAGTACTTC.

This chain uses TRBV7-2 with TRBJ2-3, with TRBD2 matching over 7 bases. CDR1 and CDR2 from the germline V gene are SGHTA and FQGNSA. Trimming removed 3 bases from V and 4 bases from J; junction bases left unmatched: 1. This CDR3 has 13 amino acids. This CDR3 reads CASSFRGADTQYF. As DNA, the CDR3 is TGTGCCAGCAGCTTTCGGGGGGCAGATACGCAGTATTTT.

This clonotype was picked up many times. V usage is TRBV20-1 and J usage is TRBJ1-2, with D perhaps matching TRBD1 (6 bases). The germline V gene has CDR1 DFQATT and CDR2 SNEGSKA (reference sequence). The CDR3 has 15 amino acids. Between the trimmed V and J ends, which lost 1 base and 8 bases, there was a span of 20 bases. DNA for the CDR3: TGCAGTGCTAGAGTCACCGCGGGCCTTAGGGGGGGCTACACCTTC. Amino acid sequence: CSARVTAGLRGGYTF.

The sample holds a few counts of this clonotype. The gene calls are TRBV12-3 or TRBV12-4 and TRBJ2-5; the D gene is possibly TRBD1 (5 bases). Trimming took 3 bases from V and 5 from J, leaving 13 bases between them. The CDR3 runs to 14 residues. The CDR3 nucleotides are TGTGCCAGCAGTTTCCTACAGGCTGCGGAGACCCAGTACTTC. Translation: CASSFLQAAETQYF.

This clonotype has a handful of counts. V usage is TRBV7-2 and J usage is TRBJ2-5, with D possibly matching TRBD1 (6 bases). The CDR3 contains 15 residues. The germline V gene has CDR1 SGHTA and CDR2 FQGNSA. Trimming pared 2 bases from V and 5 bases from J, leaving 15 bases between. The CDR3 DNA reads TGTGCCAGCAGCTTACTGGACAGACTCGGGGAGACCCAGTACTTC. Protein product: CASSLLDRLGETQYF.

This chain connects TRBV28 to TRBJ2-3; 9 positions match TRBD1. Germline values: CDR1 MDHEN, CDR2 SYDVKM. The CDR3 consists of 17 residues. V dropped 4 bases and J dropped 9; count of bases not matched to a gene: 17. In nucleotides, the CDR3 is TGTGCCAGCAGTTCCGTACCGGGACAGGGTCAAGTGTGGACGCAGTATTTT. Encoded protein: CASSSVPGQGQVWTQYF.

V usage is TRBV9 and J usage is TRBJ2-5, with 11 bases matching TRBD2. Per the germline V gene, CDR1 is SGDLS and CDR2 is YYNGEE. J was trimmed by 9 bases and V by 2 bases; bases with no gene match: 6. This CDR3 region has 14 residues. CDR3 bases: TGTGCCAGCAGCGTCACTAGCGGGAGCGAGTCCCAGTACTTC. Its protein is CASSVTSGSESQYF.

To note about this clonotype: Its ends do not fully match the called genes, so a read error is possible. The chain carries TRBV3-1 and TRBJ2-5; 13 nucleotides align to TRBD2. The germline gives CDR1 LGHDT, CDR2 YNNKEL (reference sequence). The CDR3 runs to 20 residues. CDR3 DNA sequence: TGTGCCAGCAGCCGATCAAGGGGACTAGCGGGATCGAGGTACCAAGAGACCCAGCACTTC. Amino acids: CASSRSRGLAGSRYQETQHF.